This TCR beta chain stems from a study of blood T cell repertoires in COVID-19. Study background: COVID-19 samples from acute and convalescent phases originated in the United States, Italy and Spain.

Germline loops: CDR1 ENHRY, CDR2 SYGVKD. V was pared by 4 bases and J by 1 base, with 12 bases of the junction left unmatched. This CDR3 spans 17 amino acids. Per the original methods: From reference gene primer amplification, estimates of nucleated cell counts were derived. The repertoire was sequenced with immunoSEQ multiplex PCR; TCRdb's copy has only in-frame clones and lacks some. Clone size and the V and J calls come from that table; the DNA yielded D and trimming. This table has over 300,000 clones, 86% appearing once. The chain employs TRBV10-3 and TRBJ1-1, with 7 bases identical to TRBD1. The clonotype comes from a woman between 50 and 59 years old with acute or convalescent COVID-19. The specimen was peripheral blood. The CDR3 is CAISVGRQGKENTEAFF. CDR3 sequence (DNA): TGTGCCATCAGTGTCGGTAGACAGGGAAAAGAGAACACTGAAGCTTTCTTT.